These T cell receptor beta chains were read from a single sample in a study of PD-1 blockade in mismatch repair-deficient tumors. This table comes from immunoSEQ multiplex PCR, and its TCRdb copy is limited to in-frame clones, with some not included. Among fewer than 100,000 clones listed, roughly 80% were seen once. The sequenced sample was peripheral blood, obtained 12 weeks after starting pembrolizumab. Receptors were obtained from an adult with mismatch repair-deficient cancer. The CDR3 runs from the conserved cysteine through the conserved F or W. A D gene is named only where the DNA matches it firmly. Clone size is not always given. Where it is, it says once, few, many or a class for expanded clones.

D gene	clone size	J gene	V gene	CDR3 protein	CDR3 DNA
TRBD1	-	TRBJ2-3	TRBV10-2	CASSAGTGKTDTQYF	TGCGCCAGCAGTGCCGGGACAGGAAAGACAGATACGCAGTATTTT
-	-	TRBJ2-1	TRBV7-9	CASSWLRGLYNEQFF	TGTGCCAGCAGCTGGCTCAGGGGCCTCTACAATGAGCAGTTCTTC
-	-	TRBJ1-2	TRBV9	CASSVAGDGGYTF	TGTGCCAGCAGCGTAGCCGGGGACGGTGGCTACACCTTC
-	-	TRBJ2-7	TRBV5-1	CASVGPSGGEQYF	TGCGCCAGCGTCGGCCCCTCTGGGGGCGAGCAGTACTTC
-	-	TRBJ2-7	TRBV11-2	CASSLEGGGSSYEQYF	TGTGCCAGCAGCTTAGAAGGAGGAGGGAGCTCCTACGAGCAGTACTTC
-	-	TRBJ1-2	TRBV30	CAWETTGLDGYTF	TGTGCCTGGGAAACTACAGGGTTAGATGGCTACACCTTC
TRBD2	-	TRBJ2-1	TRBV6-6	CASSYPSGRNNEQFF	TGTGCCAGCAGTTACCCTAGCGGGAGGAACAATGAGCAGTTCTTC
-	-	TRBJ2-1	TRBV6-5	CASSYTETANEQFF	TGTGCCAGCAGTTATACTGAGACTGCCAATGAGCAGTTCTTC
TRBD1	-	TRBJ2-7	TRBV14	CASSQDWGQETYEQYF	TGTGCCAGCAGCCAAGATTGGGGACAGGAGACCTACGAGCAGTACTTC
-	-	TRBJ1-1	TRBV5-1	CASSGAARMNTEAFF	TGCGCCAGCAGCGGGGCAGCCAGGATGAACACTGAAGCTTTCTTT
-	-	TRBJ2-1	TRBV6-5	CASSYSPGDSYNEQFF	TGTGCCAGCAGTTACTCGCCCGGGGACTCCTACAATGAGCAGTTCTTC
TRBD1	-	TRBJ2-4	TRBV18	CASSASGGAAKNIQYF	TGTGCCAGCTCAGCATCAGGGGGCGCCGCCAAAAACATTCAGTACTTC
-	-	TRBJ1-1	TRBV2	CASSEAPGLTEAFF	TGTGCCAGCAGTGAAGCACCAGGGCTCACTGAAGCTTTCTTT
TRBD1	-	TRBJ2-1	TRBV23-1	CASSPPLVSWTGGNEQFF	TGCGCCAGCAGTCCCCCCTTGGTTTCCTGGACAGGGGGAAATGAGCAGTTCTTC
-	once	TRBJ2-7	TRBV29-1	CSVEDTPYEQYF	TGCAGCGTTGAGGACACACCCTACGAGCAGTACTTC